Sequencing of this TCR beta chain was carried out in a study of blood T cell repertoires in COVID-19. The wider study: Sources were T cells, B-cell-depleted T cells, or PBMCs; the material itself was cDNA or gDNA.

Original methodology: It was from reference gene primer amplification that nucleated cell counts were estimated. Some clones are missing from TCRdb's copy, which holds only in-frame ones; the method was immunoSEQ multiplex PCR. V and J calls and clone size are as listed in that table; D and trimming were resolved from the DNA. In the table there are just over 250,000 clones, 80% to 95% of which are singletons. The Seattle patients joined while their infection was active and were tracked longitudinally afterward. The table lists this clone with a count of one. Germline CDR1 SGHRS, CDR2 YFSETQ. The CDR3 has 13 residues. The junction had 2 bases not matched to a gene; V was cut back by 3 bases and J by 6 bases.

The sequence derives from a person aged 18 to 35 with COVID-19, enrolled during active disease. This chain joins TRBV5-1 and TRBJ2-3, with TRBD1 identical over 9 bases. Sequenced sample: peripheral blood. CDR3 bases: TGCGCCAGCAGCTCCGGGACAGGGGATACGCAGTATTTT. Translation: CASSSGTGDTQYF. Variable domain in full (rest from reference TRBV5-1 and TRBJ2-3): KAGVTQTPRYLIKTRGQQVTLSCSPISGHRSVSWYQQTPGQGLQFLFEYFSETQRNKGNFPGRFSGRQFSNSRSEMNVSTLELGDSALYLCASSSGTGDTQYFGPGTRLTVL.